These 18 T cell receptor beta chains were all obtained from the same sample, sequenced in a study of T cell clones after liver transplantation. Assay: immunoSEQ multiplex PCR; the TCRdb copy retains only in-frame clones and omits some. The data hold tens of thousands of clones, with 60% to 75% observed a single time. The sequencing here drew on CD4+ T cells from blood, taken at the 22-month timepoint. Every receptor here comes from a human patient who received a liver transplant. Some T cells may be transferred from the graft donor.

The V and J genes are TRBV2 and TRBJ2-7; 7 bases fit TRBD1. CDR3 length equals 16 residues. The junction had 13 bases not matched to a gene; V was cut back by 6 bases and J by 2 bases. Germline loops: CDR1 SNHLY, CDR2 FYNNEI. Here the CDR3 reads CASRLRGLASAYEQYF. The CDR3 nucleotides read TGTGCCAGCAGACTGAGGGGGCTAGCAAGTGCCTACGAGCAGTACTTC.

A remark on this clone: At one end, the junction sequence differs from germline, possibly due to a read error. The chain links TRBV7-9 to TRBJ2-7, with 10 bases fitting TRBD1. CDR1 and CDR2 (germline): SEHNR, FQNEAQ (reference sequence). The CDR3 has 17 amino acids. The CDR3 DNA sequence: TGTGCCAGCAGCTATAGTATCGGAACCGGGACAGGGGCTTCCCCCGACTTC. Translating it yields CASSYSIGTGTGASPDF.

The chain has TRBV11-2 and TRBJ2-1; tentatively, D is TRBD1 or TRBD2 (5 bases each). Trimming removed 5 bases at V and 7 bases at J, with 12 bases between. The CDR3 extends over 13 amino acids. Germline V CDR1 and CDR2: SGHAT, FQNNGV. The CDR3 nucleotides read TGTGCCAGCAGCCGAGAGAGGGGTAATGAGCAGTTCTTC. It is translated as CASSRERGNEQFF. The full variable domain, in which reference TRBV11-2 and TRBJ2-1 provide the parts outside the CDR3, is EAGVAQSPRYKIIEKRQSVAFWCNPISGHATLYWYQQILGQGPKLLIQFQNNGVVDDSQLPKDRFSAERLKGVDSTLKIQPAKLEDSAVYLCASSRERGNEQFFGPGTRLTVL.

The CDR3 loop is CASSPDRGKYEQYF. CDR3 nucleotide sequence: TGTGCCAGCAGCCCGGACAGGGGGAAATACGAGCAGTACTTC. The J gene is TRBJ2-7, the V gene TRBV7-2; 10 nucleotides align to TRBD1. V lost 5 bases and J lost 4; bases outside the gene matches: 5. The CDR3 is 14 residues long. Per the germline V gene, CDR1 is SGHTA and CDR2 is FQGNSA.

This clone appeared a single time. J is TRBJ1-4 and V is TRBV7-6; 9 nucleotides line up with TRBD1. The CDR3 runs to 13 residues. Germline assignment: CDR1 SGHVS and CDR2 FNYEAQ. The trim removed 6 bases at V and 8 bases at J, leaving 4 bases unmatched. The CDR3 DNA is TGTGCCAGCAGGGGACAGGGAGGGGAAAAACTGTTTTTT. Protein sequence: CASRGQGGEKLFF.

The chain links TRBV6-6 to TRBJ2-7; perhaps TRBD1 as D (6 bases). The CDR3 runs to 12 residues. From germline, CDR1 is MNHNY and CDR2 SVGAGI (reference sequence). V shed 7 bases and J shed 3 bases, with 10 bases lying between them. CDR3 protein: CASTNRDYEQYF. CDR3 in DNA: TGTGCCAGCACCAACAGGGACTACGAGCAGTACTTC.

The gene calls are TRBV6-6 and TRBJ2-3; D is ambiguous. Trimming removed 11 bases from V and 0 bases from J, with 9 bases in between. The CDR3 spans 12 residues. Germline CDR1 and CDR2: MNHNY and SVGAGI (reference sequence). The CDR3 reads CAGSPSTDTQYF. CDR3 DNA sequence: TGTGCCGGTAGTCCTAGCACAGATACGCAGTATTTT.

This clone has only one observation. The chain recombines TRBV29-1 with TRBJ2-7; 12 bases are a match to TRBD1. The CDR3 covers 12 residues. CDR1 and CDR2 (germline): SQVTM, ANQGSEA. With V trimmed by 6 bases and J by 5 bases, 2 bases remained unmatched. The CDR3 coding sequence is TGCAGCGTGGGACAGGGGGCCCACGAGCAGTACTTC. It yields the protein CSVGQGAHEQYF.

The CDR3 DNA is TGTGCCTGGAGTGTAGGTGGGGCGCCCACAGATACGCAGTATTTT. Its protein product is CAWSVGGAPTDTQYF. The V and J genes are TRBV30 and TRBJ2-3; weak D call: TRBD1 (5 bases). Trimming removed 0 bases at V and 2 bases at J, with 12 bases between. Per the germline V gene, CDR1 is GTSNPN and CDR2 is SVGIG (reference sequence). The CDR3 runs 15 residues.

The chain has TRBV6-6 and TRBJ2-2, with a possible D match to TRBD2 (6 bases). V was trimmed by 8 bases and J by 7 bases, leaving 17 bases between them. This CDR3 spans 14 amino acids. In germline, CDR1 is MNHNY, CDR2 SVGAGI (reference sequence). CDR3 in amino acids: CASRAPGVNGELFF. For the CDR3, the DNA is TGTGCCAGCCGGGCCCCGGGGGTGAACGGGGAGCTGTTTTTT.

The gene calls are TRBV7-7 and TRBJ2-3; the match to TRBD1 covers 7 bases. Germline lookup yields CDR1 SSHAT and CDR2 FNYEAQ (reference sequence). With V trimmed by 3 bases and J by 5 bases, 5 bases remained unmatched. This CDR3 is 14 amino acids long. The CDR3 spells CASSLGQFGDTQYF. For the CDR3, the DNA is TGTGCCAGCAGCTTGGGACAGTTCGGAGATACGCAGTATTTT.

V and J are TRBV18 and TRBJ2-1; D possibly corresponds to TRBD2 (6 bases). CDR1 is KGHSH and CDR2 is LQKENI in the germline V gene. Trimming took off 3 bases at V and 5 bases at J, with 20 bases between the two ends. This CDR3 has 17 residues. CDR3 nucleotide sequence: TGTGCCAGCTCACCGCTCGGGGCGGGGATCTTCAACAATGAGCAGTTCTTC. This sequence encodes CASSPLGAGIFNNEQFF. The entire variable domain, with the rest obtained from reference TRBV18 and TRBJ2-1, is as follows: NAGVMQNPRHLVRRRGQEARLRCSPMKGHSHVYWYRQLPEEGLKFMVYLQKENIIDESGMPKERFSAEFPKEGPSILRIQQVVRGDSAAYFCASSPLGAGIFNNEQFFGPGTRLTVL.

The J gene is TRBJ1-6, the V gene TRBV5-4; TRBD1 is a possible D gene (5 bases). This CDR3 has 14 amino acids. V was cut by 2 bases and J by 9 bases, with 12 bases left in between. Germline V gene lookup returns CDR1 SGHNT and CDR2 YYREEE (reference sequence). The DNA for the CDR3 is TGTGCCAGCAGCTTCGGGGCTAGGGGTTCACCCCTCCACTTT. The encoded protein is CASSFGARGSPLHF. Drawing the rest from reference TRBV5-4 and TRBJ1-6, the complete variable domain is ETGVTQSPTHLIKTRGQQVTLRCSSQSGHNTVSWYQQALGQGPQFIFQYYREEENGRGNFPPRFSGLQFPNYSSELNVNALELDDSALYLCASSFGARGSPLHFGNGTRLTVT.

The chain uses TRBV5-5 and TRBJ1-2; D possibly corresponds to TRBD1 (5 bases). Germline values: CDR1 SGHKS, CDR2 YYEKEE (reference sequence). This CDR3 comprises 15 residues. Trimming pared 3 bases from V and 3 bases from J, leaving 15 bases between. The CDR3, as DNA: TGTGCCAGCAGCTCGGTGACGACAGCAGACTATGGCTACACCTTC. Its protein product is CASSSVTTADYGYTF.

V and J are TRBV19 and TRBJ1-1, with 7 bases identical to TRBD1. Germline assignment: CDR1 LNHDA and CDR2 SQIVND (reference sequence). Germline trimming cut 5 bases from V and 6 bases from J; bases unmatched to any gene: 9. This CDR3 has 14 residues. CDR3 amino acids: CASSWDSNFAEAFF. The CDR3 coding sequence is TGTGCCAGTAGTTGGGACAGTAATTTCGCTGAAGCTTTCTTT.

This clone was observed once. The gene calls are TRBV7-8 and TRBJ2-5; no clear D gene. Per the germline V gene, CDR1 is SGHVS and CDR2 is FQNEAQ. The CDR3 spans 13 residues. V lost 2 bases, J lost 1 base, and 5 bases lay in between. DNA for the CDR3: TGTGCCAGCAGCTTAAGAATCCAAGAGACCCAGTACTTC. Amino acids: CASSLRIQETQYF.

The gene calls are TRBV12-5 and TRBJ2-1; 8 bases map to TRBD2. The CDR3 covers 13 residues. The germline V gene encodes CDR1 LGHNT and CDR2 FRNRAP. Losses at the gene ends were 6 bases for V and 8 bases for J; bases not matched to a gene: 6. CDR3 amino acids: CASGRGGVDEQFF. For the CDR3, the DNA is TGTGCTAGTGGACGGGGGGGGGTGGATGAGCAGTTCTTC. Full variable domain (outside the CDR3, taken from reference TRBV12-5 and TRBJ2-1): DARVTQTPRHKVTEMGQEVTMRCQPILGHNTVFWYRQTMMQGLELLAYFRNRAPLDDSGMPKDRFSAEMPDATLATLKIQPSEPRDSAVYFCASGRGGVDEQFFGPGTRLTVL.

The V call is TRBV7-3, the J call TRBJ1-1; D gene ambiguous. CDR3 length equals 15 residues. CDR1 and CDR2 from the germline V gene are SGHTA and FQGTGA. V dropped 2 bases and J dropped 2 bases, with 12 bases sitting between them. The CDR3: CASSLGPPPNTEAFF. CDR3 DNA sequence: TGTGCCAGCAGCTTAGGTCCTCCGCCTAACACTGAAGCTTTCTTT.